This passage covers 31 T cell receptor beta chains from one sample sequenced in a study of T cell repertoires in cytomegalovirus infection. TCRdb reanalysed the reads using MiXCR and keeps one entry per CDR3 protein. Counted here are 700,000 to 950,000 distinct CDR3 sequences, less than 35% occurring once; the ten biggest clones make up around 11%. The antigens of these receptors remain unknown. The sequencing used cultured CD8+ T cells from PBMCs, collected from culture after CMV antigen stimulation. All receptors derive from a human donor in good health (CMV status not recorded). Some clones in this sample may be carry-over from other donors' samples.

The chain is built from TRBV6-5 and TRBJ2-7, with 8 positions matching TRBD2. This CDR3 contains 15 residues. CDR1 is MNHEY and CDR2 is SVGAGI in the germline V gene. With V trimmed by 5 bases and J by 6 bases, 12 bases remained unmatched. CDR3 protein: CASSRKSAGGAEQYF. The CDR3, as DNA: TGTGCCAGCAGTCGCAAAAGTGCGGGGGGAGCCGAGCAGTACTTC.

The rearrangement links TRBV18 to TRBJ1-1; D remains unclear. Trimming took 3 bases from V and 7 from J, leaving 12 bases between them. Germline CDR1 KGHSH, CDR2 LQKENI. The CDR3 is made up of 13 amino acids. The CDR3 bases are TGTGCCAGCTCACCGACCTTTAGGGATGAAGCTTTCTTT. Its protein product is CASSPTFRDEAFF. The full variable domain, rest sourced from reference TRBV18 and TRBJ1-1, is NAGVMQNPRHLVRRRGQEARLRCSPMKGHSHVYWYRQLPEEGLKFMVYLQKENIIDESGMPKERFSAEFPKEGPSILRIQQVVRGDSAAYFCASSPTFRDEAFFGQGTRLTVV.

This chain connects TRBV11-1 to TRBJ1-1; 10 positions agree with TRBD1. The junction had 10 bases not matched to a gene; V was cut back by 1 base and J by 5 bases. The germline CDR1 and CDR2 sequences are SGHAT and FQDESV (reference sequence). CDR3 length equals 17 residues. CDR3 sequence: CASSLVPGQGFRTEAFF. The CDR3 nucleotides read TGTGCCAGCAGCTTAGTGCCGGGACAGGGGTTTAGGACTGAAGCTTTCTTT.

This clonotype came up many times. The chain combines TRBV12-3 or TRBV12-4 with TRBJ2-7; maybe TRBD1 (6 bases). V lost 6 bases to trimming and J lost 1 base, with 10 bases between them. The CDR3 is 13 amino acids. The CDR3 protein is CASSTGNSYEQYF. CDR3 DNA sequence: TGTGCCAGCAGCACAGGGAATTCCTACGAGCAGTACTTC.

This chain links TRBV6-6 with TRBJ1-2; no definite D call. The CDR3 runs 11 residues. CDR1 MNHNY and CDR2 SVGAGI come from the germline V gene (reference sequence). V lost 8 bases, J lost 7 bases, and 11 bases lay in between. The CDR3 coding sequence is TGTGCCAGCGTGGGCCACGGTGGCTACACCTTC. It yields the protein CASVGHGGYTF.

This chain links TRBV27 with TRBJ2-7; D possibly corresponds to TRBD2 (6 bases). The V gene's germline CDR1 is MNHEY and CDR2 SMNVEV (reference sequence). V gave up 6 bases and J gave up 2 bases, with 14 bases separating them. The CDR3 length is 14 residues. In DNA, the CDR3 is TGTGCCAGCAGGGATCTAGCGCTCCCCTACGAGCAGTACGTC. Amino acid sequence: CASRDLALPYEQYV.

A few counts support this clonotype. As DNA, the CDR3 is TGCAGTGCTAGAGGTGCAGGGATCCCCTACGAGCAGTACGTC. It is translated as CSARGAGIPYEQYV. The chain employs TRBV20-1 and TRBJ2-7; possibly TRBD1 for D (5 bases). This CDR3 region has 14 residues. V was cut by 1 base and J by 2 bases, with 12 bases left in between. CDR1 is DFQATT and CDR2 is SNEGSKA in the germline V gene (reference sequence).

There are many counts of this clonotype. The chain links TRBV12-3 or TRBV12-4 to TRBJ2-5; 9 bases agree with TRBD2. Trimming at V came to 5 bases and at J to 4 bases, leaving 2 bases not matched to a gene. The CDR3 length is 13 residues. In DNA form, the CDR3 reads TGTGCCAGCAGTACGGGACTAGCAGAGACCCAGTACTTC. Translation: CASSTGLAETQYF.

This clonotype was observed a handful of times. V is TRBV4-1 and J is TRBJ1-5; no firm D call. CDR1 is MGHRA, CDR2 YSYEKL, per germline. This CDR3 has 16 residues. V was cut by 0 bases and J by 3 bases, with 12 bases left in between. CDR3 coding DNA: TGCGCCAGCAGCCAAGACGAACTGGTGGCCAATCAGCCCCAGCATTTT. Translation: CASSQDELVANQPQHF.

The chain links TRBV20-1 to TRBJ2-7, with D perhaps TRBD1 (7 bases). Trimming cost V 0 bases and J 3 bases, with 15 bases left between them. CDR3 size: 15 residues. Germline CDR1 is DFQATT and CDR2 is SNEGSKA (reference sequence). DNA of the CDR3: TGCAGTGCTAGAGAGCAAGGGCGGGACAGCTACGAGCAGTACGTC. Amino acid sequence: CSAREQGRDSYEQYV.

This clonotype was detected a few times. As DNA, the CDR3 is TGTGCCAGCAGCTCCGGGACAGTCCAGTACTTC. It codes for CASSSGTVQYF. The chain joins TRBV7-9 to TRBJ2-7; the match to TRBD1 covers 7 bases. The junction had 4 bases not matched to a gene; V was cut back by 4 bases and J by 10 bases. Germline values: CDR1 SEHNR, CDR2 FQNEAQ (reference sequence). This CDR3 is 11 amino acids long.

V and J are TRBV7-9 and TRBJ1-5; TRBD1 matches at 9 bases. With V trimmed by 4 bases and J by 7 bases, 5 bases remained unmatched. CDR3 length equals 14 residues. Germline V gene lookup returns CDR1 SEHNR and CDR2 FQNEAQ (reference sequence). CDR3 protein: CASSSGTGYQPQHF. The CDR3 bases are TGTGCCAGCAGCTCCGGGACAGGGTACCAGCCCCAGCATTTT. The entire variable domain, with the rest obtained from reference TRBV7-9 and TRBJ1-5, is as follows: DTGVSQNPRHKITKRGQNVTFRCDPISEHNRLYWYRQTLGQGPEFLTYFQNEAQLEKSRLLSDRFSAERPKGSFSTLEIQRTEQGDSAMYLCASSSGTGYQPQHFGDGTRLSIL.

The genes are TRBV6-1 and TRBJ1-6; D is possibly TRBD1 (5 bases). The CDR3 is 15 amino acids. CDR1 and CDR2 (germline): MNHNS, SASEGT. Trimming removed 4 bases at V and 4 bases at J, with 11 bases between. The CDR3 region is CASSAGRRYNSPLHF. CDR3 nucleotides: TGTGCCAGCAGTGCGGGACGGAGGTATAATTCACCCCTCCACTTT.

The CDR3 loop is CASSLQGRRVETQYF. CDR3 bases: TGCGCCAGCAGCCTACAGGGAAGGCGAGTCGAGACCCAGTACTTC. This chain joins TRBV4-1 and TRBJ2-5; maybe TRBD1 (6 bases). Trimming took 4 bases from V and 5 from J, leaving 17 bases between them. Germline V gene lookup returns CDR1 MGHRA and CDR2 YSYEKL. CDR3 size: 15 residues.

This clonotype occurred many times. The V and J genes are TRBV7-2 and TRBJ2-5; 9 bases map to TRBD2. Germline assignment: CDR1 SGHTA and CDR2 FQGNSA. Germline trimming cut 2 bases from V and 1 base from J; bases unmatched to any gene: 14. The CDR3 length is 19 residues. As DNA, the CDR3 is TGTGCCAGCAGCTTATTAGCGGGGGTAGCGGGGGATATCCAAGAGACCCAGTACTTC. Translation gives CASSLLAGVAGDIQETQYF.

The V and J genes are TRBV12-3 or TRBV12-4 and TRBJ1-2, with TRBD1 matching 7 bases. The CDR3 runs to 16 residues. V trimming: 6 bases; J trimming: 3 bases; junction bases outside the gene matches: 13. CDR3 sequence (DNA): TGTGCCAGCAGGGACAGGCAATCGGGCCGCTACTATGGCTACACCTTC. Protein: CASRDRQSGRYYGYTF.

This clonotype was counted at least ten times. This sequence joins TRBV6-2 or TRBV6-3 and TRBJ2-2; 9 positions match TRBD1. The CDR3 is 17 residues long. Germline lookup yields CDR1 MNHEY and CDR2 SVGEGT. V was pared by 5 bases and J by 3 bases, with 10 bases of the junction left unmatched. The CDR3 loop is CASSPGAGDRDTGELFF. CDR3 nucleotide sequence: TGTGCCAGCAGTCCGGGAGCCGGGGACAGGGACACCGGGGAGCTGTTTTTT.

This clonotype was seen many times. This chain connects TRBV12-3 or TRBV12-4 to TRBJ2-1; the match to TRBD2 covers 8 bases. The CDR3 sequence is 16 residues long. V dropped 7 bases and J dropped 1; count of bases not matched to a gene: 9. The DNA of the CDR3 is TGTGCCAGCAAACGAGCGGGGGTTCTTTCCTACAATGAGCAGTTCTTC. This translates into CASKRAGVLSYNEQFF.

This clonotype was seen ten or more times. The rearrangement joins TRBV7-8 to TRBJ2-3, with 8 nucleotides matching TRBD1. CDR1 is SGHVS and CDR2 is FQNEAQ in the germline V gene. The CDR3 covers 17 residues. V lost 4 bases, J lost 0 bases, and 9 bases stayed unmatched. The CDR3 spells CASSSLTGAESTDTQYF. CDR3 coding DNA: TGTGCCAGCAGCTCCCTGACAGGGGCCGAGAGCACAGATACGCAGTATTTT.

This sequence joins TRBV5-1 and TRBJ2-1; TRBD2 aligns across 7 bases. The CDR3 length is 17 residues. J lost 3 bases, V lost 6 bases, and 15 bases had no gene match. Per germline, CDR1 SGHRS and CDR2 YFSETQ. The CDR3 here is CASTPRYGGGVYNEQFF. In DNA form, the CDR3 reads TGCGCCAGCACCCCTCGGTACGGCGGGGGTGTCTACAATGAGCAGTTCTTC.

With regard to this clonotype: One junction end does not reproduce the germline sequence, and a read error may be involved. The chain is built from TRBV16 and TRBJ2-3; the D gene is possibly TRBD2 (5 bases). CDR1 KGHSY and CDR2 FQNENV come from the germline V gene. There are 16 residues in the CDR3. Here the CDR3 reads CASSFVRVGGWDTQYF. For the CDR3, the DNA is TGCGCCAGCAGCTTTGTGCGGGTCGGCGGGTGGGATACGCAGTATTTT.

The chain has TRBV2 and TRBJ2-7; D is unclear. Germline V gives CDR1 SNHLY, CDR2 FYNNEI. CDR3 length: 12 amino acids. V was cut by 6 bases and J by 5 bases, with 11 bases left in between. Here the CDR3 reads CASSALRDEQYV. The CDR3 DNA reads as TGTGCCAGCAGCGCCTTGCGTGACGAGCAGTACGTC.

This clonotype was picked up a small number of times. The rearrangement uses TRBV7-9 and TRBJ2-1; the D is unclear. Germline V gene lookup returns CDR1 SEHNR and CDR2 FQNEAQ (reference sequence). CDR3 length: 16 amino acids. Trimming removed 0 bases from V and 0 bases from J, with 9 bases in between. The CDR3 sequence is CASSLAGPYSYNEQFF. The CDR3 coding sequence is TGTGCCAGCAGCTTAGCAGGTCCCTACTCCTACAATGAGCAGTTCTTC.

The sample holds a few counts of this clonotype. The rearrangement joins TRBV6-2 or TRBV6-3 to TRBJ2-1; TRBD2 aligns across 9 bases. V was clipped by 4 bases and J by 5 bases; unmatched bases: 3. The CDR3 totals 14 residues. Germline V gene data show CDR1 as MNHEY and CDR2 as SVGEGT. Here the CDR3 reads CASSSQRGDNEQFF. The CDR3 DNA reads TGTGCCAGCAGTTCCCAGCGGGGGGACAATGAGCAGTTCTTC.

This clonotype showed up just a few times. The V call is TRBV6-2 or TRBV6-3, the J call TRBJ1-1, with D possibly matching TRBD1 (6 bases). V was clipped by 7 bases and J by 1 base, with 16 bases between them. Germline loops: CDR1 MNHEY, CDR2 SVGEGT. The CDR3 runs to 15 residues. This CDR3 is CASNTGTGPNTEAFF. In DNA, the CDR3 is TGTGCCAGCAATACAGGGACGGGTCCGAACACTGAAGCTTTCTTT.

A few counts support this clonotype. The chain uses TRBV12-3 or TRBV12-4 and TRBJ2-1; D call uncertain. Trimming took off 2 bases at V and 5 bases at J, with 7 bases between the two ends. The CDR3 is 13 residues long. The CDR3 is CASSLNFHNEQFF. The CDR3 nucleotides are TGTGCCAGCAGTTTAAATTTCCACAATGAGCAGTTCTTC.

The rearrangement joins TRBV20-1 to TRBJ2-1; D gene unclear. Germline lookup yields CDR1 DFQATT and CDR2 SNEGSKA (reference sequence). Trimming took off 3 bases at V and 7 bases at J, with 13 bases between the two ends. There are 13 residues in the CDR3. The CDR3 nucleotides are TGCAGTGCTAGGTACGAGGCTGGGAATGAGCAGTTCTTC. Its translation: CSARYEAGNEQFF.

This clonotype was detected ten times or more. J is TRBJ2-5 and V is TRBV7-2; 9 nucleotides agree with TRBD1. V shed 5 bases and J 5 bases; nucleotides not matched to a gene: 9. Germline CDR1 reads SGHTA; CDR2 reads FQGNSA. This CDR3 is built from 15 residues. In DNA, the CDR3 is TGTGCCAGCAGCACCCGGGACAGGGTTGGCGAGACCCAGTACTTC. Its protein is CASSTRDRVGETQYF.

This clonotype was counted only a few times. This chain joins TRBV7-2 and TRBJ2-7; D not resolved. Germline values: CDR1 SGHTA, CDR2 FQGNSA. The CDR3 consists of 13 residues. The germline V and J ends were trimmed by 0 bases and 6 bases, with 9 bases remaining between them. Here the CDR3 DNA reads TGTGCCAGCAGCTTAGCTCCGACCCGCGAGCAGTACTTC. Protein: CASSLAPTREQYF.

The rearrangement uses TRBV27 and TRBJ1-1; D gene ambiguous. Germline V gene data show CDR1 as MNHEY and CDR2 as SMNVEV (reference sequence). V was cut by 9 bases and J by 0 bases, with 11 bases left in between. The CDR3 is 13 residues long. As DNA, the CDR3 is TGTGCCAGTGGCCTGGGAGTGAACACTGAAGCTTTCTTT. It is translated as CASGLGVNTEAFF.

This clonotype was seen a few times. The DNA for the CDR3 is TGTGCCAGCATCCGAAGCACTGAAGCTTTCTTT. This translates into CASIRSTEAFF. V is TRBV6-1 and J is TRBJ1-1; D is undetermined. CDR1 and CDR2 (germline): MNHNS, SASEGT. The CDR3 sequence is 11 residues long. Trimming took off 7 bases at V and 4 bases at J, with 7 bases between the two ends.